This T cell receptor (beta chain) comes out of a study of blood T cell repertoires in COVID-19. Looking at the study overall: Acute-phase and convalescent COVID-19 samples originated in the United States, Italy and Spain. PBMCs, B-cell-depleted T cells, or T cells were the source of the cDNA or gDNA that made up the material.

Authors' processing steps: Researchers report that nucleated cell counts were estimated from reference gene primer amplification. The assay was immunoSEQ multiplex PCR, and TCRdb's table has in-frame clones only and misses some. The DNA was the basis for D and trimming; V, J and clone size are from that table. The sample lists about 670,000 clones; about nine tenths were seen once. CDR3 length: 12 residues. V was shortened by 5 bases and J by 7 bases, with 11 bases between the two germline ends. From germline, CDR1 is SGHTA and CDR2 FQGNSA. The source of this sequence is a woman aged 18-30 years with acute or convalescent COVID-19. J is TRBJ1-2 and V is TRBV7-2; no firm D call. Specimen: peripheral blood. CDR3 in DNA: TGTGCCAGCAGCCCCTCGCCCGGTGGCTACACCTTC. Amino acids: CASSPSPGGYTF.